The 32 T cell receptor beta chains below were found in one sample sequenced in a study of T cells in Graves' hyperthyroidism and ophthalmopathy. Authors of the study amplified TCR beta CDR3 regions from RNA transcripts. The HTBI set primed first-round TCR CDR3 RT-PCR. TCRdb itself ran the multiplex PCR reads through MiXCR, one entry per CDR3 protein. The data show some 300,000 distinct CDR3 sequences, about an eighth seen once. Material: blood. The receptors shown here come from a woman in her twenties or thirties with Graves' hyperthyroidism that later progressed to Graves' ophthalmopathy.

This clonotype was recorded many times. The J gene is TRBJ2-1, the V gene TRBV13, with D unresolved. Germline CDR1 is PRHDT and CDR2 is FYEKMQ (reference sequence). The V and J ends lost 0 bases and 15 bases respectively, with 15 bases between them. The CDR3 is made up of 13 amino acids. In nucleotides, the CDR3 is TGTGCCAGCAGCTTAGGCTCCTTGAGCAATGCGTTCTTC. Translated, it gives CASSLGSLSNAFF.

This chain links TRBV5-8 with TRBJ2-7; D gene ambiguous. This CDR3 comprises 13 residues. Trimming took 2 bases from V and 2 from J, leaving 8 bases between them. In germline, CDR1 is SGHTS, CDR2 YDEGEE. CDR3 protein: CASSFGRPYEQYF. CDR3 sequence (DNA): TGTGCCAGCAGCTTCGGCAGGCCCTACGAGCAGTACTTC.

This clonotype occurred many times. This sequence joins TRBV28 and TRBJ1-5; TRBD1 aligns across 8 bases. Unmatched junction bases numbered 6, after V lost 4 bases and J lost 7 bases. The CDR3 contains 14 residues. In germline, CDR1 is MDHEN, CDR2 SYDVKM. The CDR3 sequence is CASSSRQGWQPQHF. The DNA of the CDR3 is TGTGCCAGCAGTTCCCGACAGGGGTGGCAGCCCCAGCATTTT.

This clonotype was seen many times. This chain joins TRBV4-1 and TRBJ2-7, with TRBD2 identical over 8 bases. Looked up from germline, CDR1 is MGHRA and CDR2 is YSYEKL. V shed 0 bases and J 3 bases; nucleotides not matched to a gene: 4. The CDR3 covers 15 residues. CDR3 loop: CASSQDYLAGYEQYF. In DNA, the CDR3 is TGCGCCAGCAGCCAAGATTACCTAGCGGGCTACGAGCAGTACTTC.

This clonotype appeared many times. The V gene is TRBV18, the J gene TRBJ1-1, with TRBD1 as a possible D gene (5 bases). Trimming pared 6 bases from V and 3 bases from J, leaving 14 bases between. There are 14 residues in the CDR3. Germline values: CDR1 KGHSH, CDR2 LQKENI. The CDR3: CASSTGPGDTEAFF. The CDR3 region has the DNA TGTGCCAGCTCCACCGGCCCGGGGGACACTGAAGCTTTCTTT.

This chain connects TRBV4-3 to TRBJ2-2; TRBD2 matches at 8 bases. CDR1 is LGHNA and CDR2 is YSLEER in the germline V gene. CDR3 length: 16 amino acids. J gave up 8 bases and V 0 bases, and 8 bases lay outside the gene matches. The CDR3 reads CASSQDRSGVAGELFF. CDR3 in DNA: TGCGCCAGCAGCCAAGATCGTAGCGGGGTTGCAGGGGAGCTGTTTTTT.

This clonotype was seen a handful of times. The chain combines TRBV9 with TRBJ2-1; no definite D call. The CDR3 extends over 18 amino acids. Germline V gene sequence: CDR1 SGDLS, CDR2 YYNGEE. V shed 3 bases and J shed 1 base, with 20 bases lying between them. For the CDR3, the DNA is TGTGCCAGCAGCGCATCCGAGTGGGGAATAAGGTCCTACAATGAGCAGTTCTTC. It encodes CASSASEWGIRSYNEQFF.

The rearrangement links TRBV6-2 or TRBV6-3 to TRBJ2-3; D may be TRBD2 (6 bases). CDR1 and CDR2 (germline): MNHEY, SVGEGT. The CDR3 has 15 amino acids. The germline V and J ends were trimmed by 6 bases and 6 bases, with 19 bases remaining between them. In nucleotides, the CDR3 is TGTGCCAGCAGCCTCGTCGGGACTCACCCCGATACGCAGTATTTT. It translates to CASSLVGTHPDTQYF.

Many counts were recorded for this clonotype. This chain connects TRBV27 to TRBJ2-7; D possibly matches TRBD1 or TRBD2 (6 bases each). This CDR3 contains 12 residues. CDR1 MNHEY and CDR2 SMNVEV come from the germline V gene (reference sequence). V was pared by 5 bases and J by 7 bases, with 12 bases between. The CDR3 region has the DNA TGTGCCAGCAGTACTAGAGGGGGGGAGCAGTACTTC. Translating it yields CASSTRGGEQYF.

Concerning this clonotype: Since a much larger clone is just one base distant, this may be a read error. The chain uses TRBV5-1 and TRBJ2-7; D may be TRBD1 (6 bases). The germline V and J ends were trimmed by 5 bases and 2 bases, with 11 bases remaining between them. The CDR3 totals 13 residues. Germline CDR1 SGHRS, CDR2 YFSETQ. CDR3 nucleotides: TGCGCCAGCAGATCCGAGGGGGCCTACGAGCAGTACTTC. Protein: CASRSEGAYEQYF. Supplemented by reference TRBV5-1 and TRBJ2-7, the full variable domain reads KAGVTQTPRYLIKTRGQQVTLSCSPISGHRSVSWYQQTPGQGLQFLFEYFSETQRNKGNFPGRFSGRQFSNSRSEMNVSTLELGDSALYLCASRSEGAYEQYFGPGTRLTVT.

This clonotype was counted at least ten times. Mismatch with germline at one junction end may stem from a read error. The rearrangement links TRBV9 to TRBJ2-5; the D is unclear. Germline loops: CDR1 SGDLS, CDR2 YYNGEE. CDR3 size: 15 residues. CDR3 sequence reads: CASSLSPGGQDTQYF. CDR3 in DNA: TGTGCCAGCAGCCTCTCCCCAGGCGGCCAAGATACCCAGTACTTC.

V gene TRBV18 combines with J gene TRBJ2-7; possibly TRBD2 for D (6 bases). Germline V gives CDR1 KGHSH, CDR2 LQKENI. The V end lost 2 bases, the J end lost 4 bases, and 12 bases lay between the germline ends. The CDR3 contains 14 residues. CDR3 bases: TGTGCCAGCTCACCAGGTGGCGGGACTTACGAGCAGTACTTC. This gives the protein CASSPGGGTYEQYF. The whole variable domain, filled in from reference TRBV18 and TRBJ2-7, reads NAGVMQNPRHLVRRRGQEARLRCSPMKGHSHVYWYRQLPEEGLKFMVYLQKENIIDESGMPKERFSAEFPKEGPSILRIQQVVRGDSAAYFCASSPGGGTYEQYFGPGTRLTVT.

Ten or more counts support this clonotype. V gene TRBV3-1 combines with J gene TRBJ1-4; tentative D call: TRBD1 (5 bases). Trimming removed 1 base at V and 8 bases at J, with 20 bases between. This CDR3 spans 17 amino acids. Germline V lookup: CDR1 LGHDT, CDR2 YNNKEL (reference sequence). The CDR3, as DNA: TGTGCCAGCAGCCAAGCATTTGTAGGGCAGGGTAACGAAAAACTGTTTTTT. Protein sequence: CASSQAFVGQGNEKLFF.

The J gene is TRBJ2-7, the V gene TRBV12-3 or TRBV12-4; 7 bases line up with TRBD2. The CDR3 is 14 residues long. V was pared by 4 bases and J by 6 bases, with 9 bases of the junction left unmatched. CDR3 bases: TGTGCCAGCAGTTGGGGGGGAGATGCTCTCGAGCAGTACTTC. Amino acid sequence: CASSWGGDALEQYF.

This clonotype was detected ten times or more. This chain joins TRBV9 and TRBJ2-1; 14 bases map to TRBD2. Losses at the gene ends were 0 bases for V and 1 base for J; bases not matched to a gene: 6. The V gene's germline CDR1 is SGDLS and CDR2 YYNGEE. The CDR3 contains 19 residues. CDR3 loop: CASSVARLAGGPSYNEQFF. CDR3 coding DNA: TGTGCCAGCAGCGTAGCGAGACTAGCGGGAGGGCCTTCCTACAATGAGCAGTTCTTC.

The V and J genes are TRBV2 and TRBJ1-5; D not resolved. Germline values: CDR1 SNHLY, CDR2 FYNNEI. The CDR3 covers 13 residues. Trimming pared 5 bases from V and 2 bases from J, leaving 7 bases between. DNA of the CDR3: TGTGCCAGCAGTAATCAGGGCAATCAGCCCCAGCATTTT. Protein: CASSNQGNQPQHF.

This chain links TRBV7-3 with TRBJ1-4; D remains unclear. This CDR3 comprises 14 residues. Between the trimmed V and J ends, which lost 6 bases and 4 bases, there was a span of 12 bases. From germline, CDR1 is SGHTA and CDR2 FQGTGA. The CDR3 DNA is TGTGCCAGCAGAGTAATAGAGGGTAATGAAAAACTGTTTTTT. Translated, it gives CASRVIEGNEKLFF.

This clonotype was detected many times. This chain's CDR3 is CASSLMGQVDTQYF. The CDR3 DNA is TGTGCCAGCAGCTTAATGGGACAGGTTGATACGCAGTATTTT. The rearrangement links TRBV7-9 to TRBJ2-3, with 8 bases matching TRBD1. Germline-derived CDR1 and CDR2 are SEHNR and FQNEAQ (reference sequence). V gave up 2 bases and J gave up 6 bases; unmatched junction bases: 4. This CDR3 region has 14 residues.

This clonotype was observed many times. The chain joins TRBV2 to TRBJ1-1; no definite D call. The germline V gene encodes CDR1 SNHLY and CDR2 FYNNEI. Deletions cut 3 bases from V and 2 bases from J, with 7 bases between. CDR3 length: 13 amino acids. CDR3 nucleotides: TGTGCCAGCAGTGACCCCCCCAACACTGAAGCTTTCTTT. Its protein is CASSDPPNTEAFF.

This clonotype was observed many times. The V gene is TRBV2, the J gene TRBJ1-1, with D maybe TRBD1 (6 bases). V lost 6 bases to trimming and J lost 6 bases, with 14 bases between them. There are 13 residues in the CDR3. The germline CDR1 and CDR2 sequences are SNHLY and FYNNEI. CDR3: CASRTGALAEAFF. The CDR3 nucleotides read TGTGCCAGCAGGACGGGGGCTCTCGCTGAAGCTTTCTTT.

In its sample, this clonotype was seen a few times. This may arise from a read error, as a much more abundant clone is one base away. The V gene is TRBV28, the J gene TRBJ2-7; TRBD1 matches 7 bases. The germline V gene has CDR1 MDHEN and CDR2 SYDVKM. The CDR3 loop spans 14 amino acids. The CDR3 DNA is TGTGCCGGCAGTGGATCAGGGGGTAGGTACGAGCAGTACTTC. Translation gives CAGSGSGGRYEQYF. Supplemented by reference TRBV28 and TRBJ2-7, the full variable domain reads DVKVTQSSRYLVKRTGEKVFLECVQDMDHENMFWYRQDPGLGLRLIYFSYDVKMKEKGDIPEGYSVSREKKERFSLILESASTNQTSMYLCAGSGSGGRYEQYFGPGTRLTVT.

At least ten counts were recorded for this clonotype. The V call is TRBV20-1, the J call TRBJ2-7; perhaps D is TRBD1 or TRBD2 (5 bases each). The CDR3 contains 15 residues. V was pared by 0 bases and J by 6 bases, with 18 bases between. Germline V gene lookup returns CDR1 DFQATT and CDR2 SNEGSKA (reference sequence). The CDR3 sequence is CSARDLGTDQGEQYF. In DNA, the CDR3 is TGCAGTGCTAGAGATTTAGGGACGGACCAAGGCGAGCAGTACTTC.

The chain recombines TRBV4-1 with TRBJ1-3, with D unclear. The CDR3 contains 15 residues. V lost 0 bases and J lost 2, with 8 bases in between. CDR1 and CDR2 from the germline V gene are MGHRA and YSYEKL. The CDR3 loop reads CASSQEAGAGNTIYF. CDR3 bases: TGCGCCAGCAGCCAAGAAGCCGGGGCTGGAAACACCATATATTTT.

The V gene is TRBV5-6, the J gene TRBJ1-1, with D perhaps TRBD1 (6 bases). Germline V gene sequence: CDR1 SGHDT, CDR2 YYEEEE. This CDR3 region has 15 residues. Deletions cut 3 bases from V and 4 bases from J, with 16 bases between. CDR3 nucleotide sequence: TGTGCCAGCAGCTCCAGGGGTGAGATTGGCACTGAAGCTTTCTTT. Amino acid sequence: CASSSRGEIGTEAFF.

Concerning this clonotype: One end of the junction varies from germline; a read error may be responsible. The V call is TRBV12-3 or TRBV12-4, the J call TRBJ1-1; D uncertain. The CDR3 has 13 amino acids. DNA of the CDR3: TGTGTCAGCAAACGAGACTTGAACACTGAAGCTTTCTTT. This gives the protein CVSKRDLNTEAFF.

This clonotype occurred many times. V gene TRBV5-4 combines with J gene TRBJ2-3; TRBD2 matches at 12 bases. CDR3 length: 18 residues. CDR1 and CDR2 from the germline V gene are SGHNT and YYREEE (reference sequence). J was trimmed by 4 bases and V by 4 bases; bases with no gene match: 13. This chain's CDR3 is CASSDSIGTSGFADTQYF. CDR3 DNA: TGTGCCAGCAGCGATTCCATCGGGACTAGCGGGTTCGCAGATACGCAGTATTTT.

This clonotype was seen ten or more times. The rearrangement links TRBV20-1 to TRBJ1-5; weak D call: TRBD1 (5 bases). The CDR3 contains 16 residues. The germline CDR1 and CDR2 sequences are DFQATT and SNEGSKA (reference sequence). Trimming removed 5 bases from V and 1 base from J, with 18 bases in between. The CDR3 is CSAQRTPLGSNQPQHF. The CDR3 DNA sequence: TGCAGTGCTCAGCGGACACCCCTAGGGAGCAATCAGCCCCAGCATTTT.

This clonotype has a count of ten or more. The gene calls are TRBV12-3 or TRBV12-4 and TRBJ2-7; 11 nucleotides agree with TRBD2. The CDR3 spans 14 residues. Germline trimming cut 5 bases from V and 3 bases from J; bases unmatched to any gene: 3. CDR3 region: CASSLTSGSYEQYF. The CDR3 coding sequence is TGTGCCAGCAGTCTTACTAGCGGGAGCTACGAGCAGTACTTC.

The sample holds many counts of this clonotype. The CDR3 here is CASSLGEQFF. The CDR3 DNA follows: TGTGCCAGCAGTTTGGGGGAGCAGTTCTTC. The chain links TRBV12-3 or TRBV12-4 to TRBJ2-1; no reliable D call. This CDR3 comprises 10 residues. The V end lost 3 bases, the J end lost 10 bases, and 4 bases lay between the germline ends.

This clonotype has more than one count but fewer than ten. The chain joins TRBV28 to TRBJ2-2; no clear D gene. CDR1 MDHEN and CDR2 SYDVKM come from the germline V gene. Trimming left V 7 bases short and J 9 bases short, with 12 bases between. The CDR3 runs to 12 residues. CDR3 amino acids: CASKSSLRELFF. The CDR3 nucleotides read TGTGCCAGCAAGTCCTCCCTGAGGGAGCTGTTTTTT.

The chain couples TRBV4-3 to TRBJ2-1, with 8 bases that match TRBD2. Germline CDR1 reads LGHNA; CDR2 reads YSLEER. CDR3 length: 16 amino acids. The junction had 9 bases not matched to a gene; V was cut back by 4 bases and J by 4 bases. DNA of the CDR3: TGCGCCAGCAGCCCAGAAGGAAGCGGGAGTTACAATGAGCAGTTCTTC. It encodes CASSPEGSGSYNEQFF.

The rearrangement uses TRBV27 and TRBJ1-6; maybe TRBD1 (5 bases). Germline V gene lookup returns CDR1 MNHEY and CDR2 SMNVEV (reference sequence). Trimming removed 4 bases at V and 7 bases at J, with 14 bases between. This CDR3 comprises 15 residues. The CDR3 here is CASSSSQGRNSPLHF. CDR3 bases: TGTGCCAGCAGTTCCAGCCAGGGACGGAATTCACCCCTCCACTTT.